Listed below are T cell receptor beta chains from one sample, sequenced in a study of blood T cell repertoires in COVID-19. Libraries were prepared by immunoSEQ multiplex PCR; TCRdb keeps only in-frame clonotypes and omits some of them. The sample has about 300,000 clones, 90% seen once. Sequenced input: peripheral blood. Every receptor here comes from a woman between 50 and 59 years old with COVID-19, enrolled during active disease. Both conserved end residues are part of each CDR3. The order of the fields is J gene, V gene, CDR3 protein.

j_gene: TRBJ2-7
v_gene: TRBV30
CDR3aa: CAWSVQLAGVHF

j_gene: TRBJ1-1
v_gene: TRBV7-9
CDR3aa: CASSSGWGNTEAFF

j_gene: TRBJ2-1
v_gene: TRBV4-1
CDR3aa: CASSPGTSGSIEQFF

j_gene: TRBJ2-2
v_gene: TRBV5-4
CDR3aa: CASSRDRVTGELFF

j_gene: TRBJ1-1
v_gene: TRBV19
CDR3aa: CASSIQGRGTEAFF

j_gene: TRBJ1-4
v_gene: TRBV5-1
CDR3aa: CASSPEDSTNEKLFF

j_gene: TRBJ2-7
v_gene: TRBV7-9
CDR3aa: CASSLGRQGESYEQYF

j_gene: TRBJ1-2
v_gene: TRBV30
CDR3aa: CAWAGGNGYTF

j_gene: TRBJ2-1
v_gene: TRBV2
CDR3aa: CASSERGEGLAGGPSSYNEQFF

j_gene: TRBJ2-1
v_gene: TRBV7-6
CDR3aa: CASSLAMTSGTYNEQFF

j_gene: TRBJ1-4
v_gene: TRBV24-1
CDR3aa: CATSDPDPAQGREKLFF

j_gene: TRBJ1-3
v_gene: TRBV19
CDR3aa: CASTPEAHTIYF

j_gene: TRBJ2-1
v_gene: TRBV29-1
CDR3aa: CSTSSGSNEQFF

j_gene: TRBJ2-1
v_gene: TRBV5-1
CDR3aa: CASSPTTSGVFSYNEQFF

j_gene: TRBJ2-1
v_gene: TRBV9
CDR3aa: CASSVAGLSSNEQFF

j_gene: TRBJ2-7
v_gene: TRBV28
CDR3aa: CASSLSTSRYEQYF

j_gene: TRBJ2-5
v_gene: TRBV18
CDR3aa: CASSRGTSVQETQYF

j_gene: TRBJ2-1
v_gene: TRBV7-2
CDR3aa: CASSETVTSGTANEQFF

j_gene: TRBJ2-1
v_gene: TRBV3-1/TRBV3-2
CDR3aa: CASSPRLVANEQFF

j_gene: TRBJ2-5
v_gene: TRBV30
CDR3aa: CAWSVMADWTQYF

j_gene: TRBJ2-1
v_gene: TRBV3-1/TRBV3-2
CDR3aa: CASSQDWGHSPYNEQFF

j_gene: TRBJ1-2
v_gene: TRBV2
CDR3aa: CASSIHRGGRANYGYTF

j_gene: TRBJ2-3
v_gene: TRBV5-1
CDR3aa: CASSLGHPTDTQYF

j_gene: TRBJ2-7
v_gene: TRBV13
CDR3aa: CASSLGLAGTYEQYF

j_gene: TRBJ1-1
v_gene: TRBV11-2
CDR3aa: CASSLGGVGEAFF

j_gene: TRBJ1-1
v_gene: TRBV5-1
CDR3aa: CASSQRSDFPGGAEAFF

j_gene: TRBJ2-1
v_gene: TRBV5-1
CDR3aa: CASSKGLAGGQHEQFF

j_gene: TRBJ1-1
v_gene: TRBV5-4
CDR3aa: CASSSGGQTNTEAFF

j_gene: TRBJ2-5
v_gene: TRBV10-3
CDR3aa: CAISELRRGRGETQYF

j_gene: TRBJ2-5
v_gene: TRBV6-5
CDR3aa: CATRTLAGVETQYF